The source of this T cell receptor beta chain is a study of tumor T cells in aggressive B-cell lymphoma. Germline V CDR1 and CDR2: MNHEY, SVGAGI. The CDR3 loop spans 13 amino acids. V lost 0 bases to trimming and J lost 6 bases, with 8 bases between them. The data were produced by immunoSEQ multiplex PCR, yet TCRdb's version contains in-frame clones alone and is incomplete. Of approximately 2,200 clones in the sample, roughly 89% are singletons; the top ten hold roughly 9.6%. This clonotype was sampled from an adult with diffuse large B cell lymphoma. Material: tumor tissue. The J gene is TRBJ1-1, the V gene TRBV6-5; D is unresolved. DNA for the CDR3: TGTGCCAGCAGTTACTCGACGAGGGCTGAAGCTTTCTTT. Translating gives CASSYSTRAEAFF.